Listed here are 30 T cell receptor beta chains from one sample, sequenced in a study of glioma-infiltrating T cells. TCR alpha and beta CDR3 regions were amplified from RNA using iRepertoire nested multiplex PCR. One entry per CDR3 protein results from TCRdb running MiXCR on the multiplex PCR reads. The sample has about 94,000 distinct CDR3 sequences, 23% seen once. Sample: glioma tissue, nonneoplastic brain tissue, or PBMCs (not recorded which). The receptor set was obtained from a human donor with low-grade glioma or glioblastoma, undergoing nonglioma brain surgery, or in good health (not recorded which).

This clonotype has a count of ten or more. The CDR3 is CASSGMVGNTEAFF. The CDR3 DNA follows: TGTGCCAGCAGTGGAATGGTAGGGAACACTGAAGCTTTCTTT. V gene TRBV2 combines with J gene TRBJ1-1; D is unresolved. Deletions cut 4 bases from V and 1 base from J, with 10 bases between. There are 14 residues in the CDR3. CDR1 is SNHLY, CDR2 FYNNEI, per germline. The full variable domain, completed using reference TRBV2 and TRBJ1-1, is EPEVTQTPSHQVTQMGQEVILRCVPISNHLYFYWYRQILGQKVEFLVSFYNNEISEKSEIFDDQFSVERPDGSNFTLKIRSTKLEDSAMYFCASSGMVGNTEAFFGQGTRLTVV.

This clonotype has a count of ten or more. The chain carries TRBV7-7 and TRBJ2-3; 8 bases match TRBD2. This CDR3 region has 16 residues. Losses at the gene ends were 3 bases for V and 0 bases for J; bases not matched to a gene: 5. Germline-derived CDR1 and CDR2 are SSHAT and FNYEAQ (reference sequence). The DNA for the CDR3 is TGTGCCAGCAGCTTCATTAGCGGGGAGAGCACAGATACGCAGTATTTT. It specifies CASSFISGESTDTQYF.

The table lists this clonotype with many counts. The chain uses TRBV28 and TRBJ1-5; the D is unclear. The V gene's germline CDR1 is MDHEN and CDR2 SYDVKM. There are 14 residues in the CDR3. V lost 3 bases and J 6 bases, leaving 12 bases between the germline ends. The CDR3 loop is CASSFQAAGQPQHF. The CDR3 region has the DNA TGTGCCAGCAGTTTCCAGGCGGCGGGTCAGCCCCAGCATTTT.

The rearrangement links TRBV18 to TRBJ2-3; 8 positions match TRBD2. Germline-derived CDR1 and CDR2 are KGHSH and LQKENI. V trimming: 3 bases; J trimming: 2 bases; junction bases outside the gene matches: 10. The CDR3 is 17 residues long. CDR3 amino acids: CASSPRGAAGDTDTQYF. CDR3 nucleotide sequence: TGTGCCAGCTCACCTCGCGGAGCAGCGGGGGACACAGATACGCAGTATTTT.

This clonotype has at least ten counts. The CDR3 nucleotides are TGCAGTGCTAGAGAGGGCGGACGCAATCAGCCCCAGCATTTT. Residues: CSAREGGRNQPQHF. The chain links TRBV20-1 to TRBJ1-5, with no clear D. CDR3 length equals 14 residues. The germline V and J ends were trimmed by 0 bases and 2 bases, with 8 bases remaining between them. Germline V lookup: CDR1 DFQATT, CDR2 SNEGSKA (reference sequence).

In this sample, this clonotype turned up once. The chain has TRBV9 and TRBJ2-1; TRBD2 aligns across 8 bases. The CDR3 has 15 residues. J gave up 2 bases and V 0 bases, and 1 base lay outside the gene matches. CDR1 is SGDLS and CDR2 is YYNGEE in the germline V gene. This CDR3 reads CASSVDSGAYNEQFF. In nucleotides, the CDR3 is TGTGCCAGCAGCGTAGATAGCGGGGCCTACAATGAGCAGTTCTTC. The full variable domain, completed using reference TRBV9 and TRBJ2-1, is DSGVTQTPKHLITATGQRVTLRCSPRSGDLSVYWYQQSLDQGLQFLIQYYNGEERAKGNILERFSAQQFPDLHSELNLSSLELGDSALYFCASSVDSGAYNEQFFGPGTRLTVL.

This clonotype was picked up many times. This chain uses TRBV6-2 or TRBV6-3 with TRBJ2-1; TRBD2 aligns across 8 bases. V trimming: 2 bases; J trimming: 2 bases; junction bases outside the gene matches: 8. Per the germline V gene, CDR1 is MNHEY and CDR2 is SVGEGT. CDR3 length: 17 amino acids. This CDR3 is CASSYPLAGSAYNEQFF. CDR3 DNA: TGTGCCAGCAGTTACCCTTTAGCGGGAAGTGCCTACAATGAGCAGTTCTTC.

This clonotype was detected many times. CDR3 sequence (DNA): TGCAGTGCTAGAGACGGAAGACACACTGAAGCTTTCTTT. Protein product: CSARDGRHTEAFF. The V call is TRBV20-1, the J call TRBJ1-1; D gene unclear. The germline gives CDR1 DFQATT, CDR2 SNEGSKA (reference sequence). V was pared by 0 bases and J by 3 bases, with 8 bases between. This CDR3 is built from 13 residues.

This clonotype was counted many times. This chain joins TRBV4-2 and TRBJ2-3; 9 bases agree with TRBD2. The germline V gene has CDR1 LGHNA and CDR2 YNFKEQ. V was pared by 5 bases and J by 2 bases, with 5 bases of the junction left unmatched. The CDR3 spans 15 residues. DNA of the CDR3: TGTGCCAGCAGCTATACTAGCGGGTTCACAGATACGCAGTATTTT. This encodes CASSYTSGFTDTQYF.

About this clonotype: A much bigger clone sits one base away, suggesting this may be a read error. The rearrangement links TRBV29-1 to TRBJ1-1; D unresolved. The length of the CDR3 is 13 residues. CDR1 is SQVTM, CDR2 ANQGSEA, per germline. CDR3 loop: CGAKRAGNTEAFF. CDR3 nucleotides: TGCGGCGCCAAAAGGGCAGGGAACACTGAAGCTTTCTTT.

This clonotype was observed many times. The rearrangement links TRBV20-1 to TRBJ2-7, with a tentative D call TRBD1 (5 bases). Trimming cost V 4 bases and J 5 bases, with 18 bases left between them. This CDR3 has 14 amino acids. Germline CDR1 reads DFQATT; CDR2 reads SNEGSKA (reference sequence). In nucleotides, the CDR3 is TGCAGTGCTAACAAAGGGGTATCCCCTAACGAGCAGTACTTC. It translates to CSANKGVSPNEQYF.

This clonotype was seen repeatedly, ten times or more. This chain uses TRBV20-1 with TRBJ2-5, with TRBD2 identical over 10 bases. This CDR3 is built from 15 residues. V shed 3 bases and J 2 bases; nucleotides not matched to a gene: 6. Germline assignment: CDR1 DFQATT and CDR2 SNEGSKA (reference sequence). DNA for the CDR3: TGCAGTGCTAGGCCGGGACTAGCGCGACAAGAGACCCAGTACTTC. This codes for CSARPGLARQETQYF.

This clonotype appeared many times. The chain couples TRBV20-1 to TRBJ2-3; either TRBD1 or TRBD2 may supply D (5 bases each). V lost 1 base and J 7 bases, leaving 12 bases between the germline ends. This CDR3 contains 13 residues. Germline V CDR1 and CDR2: DFQATT, SNEGSKA (reference sequence). The CDR3 DNA follows: TGCAGTGCTAGAGGCAACGGGGACCATACGCAGTATTTT. This translates into CSARGNGDHTQYF.

This clonotype has at least ten counts. V gene TRBV19 combines with J gene TRBJ2-5; 9 bases are a match to TRBD2. The CDR3 is made up of 15 amino acids. J lost 4 bases, V lost 9 bases, and 12 bases had no gene match. The germline CDR1 and CDR2 sequences are LNHDA and SQIVND (reference sequence). CDR3 nucleotide sequence: TGTGCCAGCAGTCCACAAAGGACTAGCGTAGAGACCCAGTACTTC. Translating it yields CASSPQRTSVETQYF. Full variable domain (outside the CDR3, taken from reference TRBV19 and TRBJ2-5): DGGITQSPKYLFRKEGQNVTLSCEQNLNHDAMYWYRQDPGQGLRLIYYSQIVNDFQKGDIAEGYSVSREKKESFPLTVTSAQKNPTAFYLCASSPQRTSVETQYFGPGTRLLVL.

About this clonotype itself: Without the conserved terminal phenylalanine or tryptophan, this CDR3 likely stems from a read error. The V and J genes are TRBV20-1 and TRBJ2-3, with D perhaps being TRBD1 or TRBD2 (5 bases each). The CDR3 loop spans 13 amino acids. Germline assignment: CDR1 DFQATT and CDR2 SNEGSKA (reference sequence). Trimming stripped 2 bases from V and 7 bases from J, with 13 bases between. The CDR3 loop reads CSARTGARNTQYS. The CDR3 DNA reads TGCAGTGCTAGAACCGGGGCTAGGAATACGCAGTATTCT.

Note on this clonotype: A much larger clone differs from this one at a single base, so this may be a read error. The chain has TRBV18 and TRBJ2-5, with a tentative D call TRBD1 (6 bases). The length of the CDR3 is 15 residues. Trimming cost V 0 bases and J 4 bases, with 12 bases left between them. Germline CDR1 reads KGHSH; CDR2 reads LQKENI. Written as DNA, the CDR3 is TGTGCCAGCTCACCACCGGCAGGGGTAAGAGAGACCCAGTACTTC. It specifies CASSPPAGVRETQYF.

This clonotype was counted ten times or more. The V gene is TRBV19, the J gene TRBJ1-1; D uncertain. V lost 0 bases and J lost 3, with 14 bases in between. This CDR3 is built from 16 residues. Germline V lookup: CDR1 LNHDA, CDR2 SQIVND (reference sequence). The CDR3 DNA is TGTGCCAGTAGTATAGATATCGCTATCAAATACACTGAAGCTTTCTTT. Translated, it gives CASSIDIAIKYTEAFF. Complete variable domain (other parts from reference TRBV19 and TRBJ1-1): DGGITQSPKYLFRKEGQNVTLSCEQNLNHDAMYWYRQDPGQGLRLIYYSQIVNDFQKGDIAEGYSVSREKKESFPLTVTSAQKNPTAFYLCASSIDIAIKYTEAFFGQGTRLTVV.

This clonotype was counted many times. J is TRBJ2-5 and V is TRBV20-1; 8 bases match TRBD2. This CDR3 spans 13 amino acids. The germline V gene encodes CDR1 DFQATT and CDR2 SNEGSKA (reference sequence). J was trimmed by 3 bases and V by 4 bases; bases with no gene match: 4. This chain's CDR3 is CSATGRAKETQYF. The CDR3 region has the DNA TGCAGTGCTACCGGGAGGGCAAAAGAGACCCAGTACTTC.

The gene calls are TRBV5-4 and TRBJ2-3; 11 nucleotides match TRBD2. V gave up 2 bases and J gave up 5 bases; unmatched junction bases: 7. This CDR3 comprises 16 residues. CDR1 and CDR2 (germline): SGHNT, YYREEE (reference sequence). CDR3 protein: CASSFAGTSGGDTQYF. The DNA of the CDR3 is TGTGCCAGCAGCTTTGCCGGGACTAGCGGCGGAGATACGCAGTATTTT.

This clonotype was seen many times. This chain uses TRBV27 with TRBJ2-1; no firm D call. Germline V gives CDR1 MNHEY, CDR2 SMNVEV (reference sequence). V shed 10 bases and J shed 4 bases, with 14 bases lying between them. The length of the CDR3 is 13 residues. CDR3 region: CATRTENYNEQFF. CDR3 nucleotide sequence: TGTGCCACAAGAACAGAGAATTACAATGAGCAGTTCTTC.

This clonotype was observed many times. The CDR3 spells CSATSTGYEQYF. The DNA of the CDR3 is TGCAGTGCGACTTCCACAGGTTACGAGCAGTACTTC. The chain joins TRBV20-1 to TRBJ2-7, with D possibly matching TRBD1 (5 bases). CDR1 and CDR2 from the germline V gene are DFQATT and SNEGSKA (reference sequence). The CDR3 length is 12 residues. V lost 6 bases to trimming and J lost 4 bases, with 13 bases between them.

This clonotype was detected many times. J is TRBJ2-3 and V is TRBV6-1, with D hard to call. The CDR3 runs to 15 residues. Per germline, CDR1 MNHNS and CDR2 SASEGT. The ends were cut back, 0 bases at V and 10 bases at J, with 17 bases in the middle. CDR3 coding DNA: TGTGCCAGCAGTGAAGCGCGAGACACCCGATTTGCGCAGTATTTT. Translation gives CASSEARDTRFAQYF.

The chain recombines TRBV6-1 with TRBJ2-5; 8 bases line up with TRBD1. There are 14 residues in the CDR3. V was pared by 4 bases and J by 0 bases, with 1 base of the junction left unmatched. Germline assignment: CDR1 MNHNS and CDR2 SASEGT. CDR3 nucleotides: TGTGCCAGCAGTGTGGACAGGGACCAAGAGACCCAGTACTTC. This sequence encodes CASSVDRDQETQYF.

This clonotype was counted many times. The chain combines TRBV20-1 with TRBJ2-7; TRBD1 aligns across 7 bases. The CDR3 is made up of 11 amino acids. The germline V gene has CDR1 DFQATT and CDR2 SNEGSKA (reference sequence). Trimming cost V 5 bases and J 2 bases; bases outside gene matches: 0. CDR3: CSADRAYEQYF. In DNA, the CDR3 is TGCAGTGCTGACAGGGCCTACGAGCAGTACTTC.

As concerns this clonotype: With a much larger clone just one base away, this may be a read error. This chain links TRBV29-1 with TRBJ2-1; the D gene is possibly TRBD2 (5 bases). The CDR3 consists of 14 residues. The V and J ends lost 8 bases and 0 bases respectively, with 14 bases between them. Germline lookup yields CDR1 SQVTM and CDR2 ANQGSEA. The CDR3 region has the DNA TGCAGCTTTCGAAATGGGAGCTCCTACAATGAGCAGTTCTTC. Encoded protein: CSFRNGSSYNEQFF.

The chain carries TRBV18 and TRBJ2-5, with D perhaps matching TRBD1 (6 bases). The CDR3 totals 15 residues. Trimming cost V 3 bases and J 4 bases, with 15 bases left between them. CDR1 and CDR2 (germline): KGHSH, LQKENI. The CDR3 coding sequence is TGTGCCAGCTCACCGGGGGCAGGTCGAGGAGAGACCCAGTACTTC. Its protein product is CASSPGAGRGETQYF.

This clonotype appeared many times. The chain is built from TRBV6-1 and TRBJ2-5; 8 bases match TRBD1. The CDR3 runs 16 residues. In germline, CDR1 is MNHNS, CDR2 SASEGT. The junction had 11 bases not matched to a gene; V was cut back by 6 bases and J by 2 bases. DNA for the CDR3: TGTGCCAGCAGCAAGGACAGGGTAGGGTTTCAAGAGACCCAGTACTTC. Translating gives CASSKDRVGFQETQYF.

This clonotype was picked up many times. The rearrangement links TRBV6-1 to TRBJ1-4; no clear D. Germline CDR1 and CDR2: MNHNS and SASEGT. This CDR3 has 13 amino acids. V was trimmed by 6 bases and J by 3 bases, leaving 8 bases between them. The CDR3 region is CASRVRSNEKLFF. CDR3 bases: TGTGCCAGCAGGGTCAGATCTAATGAAAAACTGTTTTTT.

On this clonotype: A much larger clone differs by one base, so this may be a read error. The chain carries TRBV2 and TRBJ1-2; D not resolved. Germline CDR1 SNHLY, CDR2 FYNNEI. This CDR3 region has 13 residues. Written as DNA, the CDR3 is TGTGCCAGCAGTGTGGGGATCGGATATGGCTACAGCTTC. Amino acids: CASSVGIGYGYSF.

At least ten counts were recorded for this clonotype. The V and J genes are TRBV7-8 and TRBJ1-1; 9 bases align to TRBD1. Germline loops: CDR1 SGHVS, CDR2 FQNEAQ. There are 14 residues in the CDR3. V lost 5 bases, J lost 5 bases, and 6 bases stayed unmatched. CDR3 amino acids: CASSPYRGRTEAFF. The CDR3 DNA reads as TGTGCCAGCAGCCCATACAGGGGGCGGACTGAAGCTTTCTTT.